Detailed here is one TCR beta chain. No cognate antigen has been identified for it. Per-base qualities were not stored, and no clone one base away is much larger. Its CDR3 holds 13 amino acids, cysteine through phenylalanine. Only the CDR3 portion is preserved as DNA: 39 bases, with reading frame beginning at the first base. The CDR1 and CDR2 encoded by the germline V gene are KGHDR and SFDVKD. A distance of 15 bases separates the germline ends of V and J, which lose 6 bases and 8 bases respectively. The data were obtained in a study of vaccination and CD4 T cells after COVID-19 (dated by TCRdb to about 2022). For the study in its entirety: Every convalescent patient had a positive nasal swab PCR test for SARS-CoV-2, with mild disease in eight to ten patients and severe disease in one. Six males and four females were included in the convalescent cohort, with two Hispanic individuals, seven Caucasians, two Asians and one multiracial person represented. Participants received two doses of either the Pfizer-BioNTech BNT162b2 vaccine (n=8) or the Moderna mRNA-1273 vaccine (n=2). Post-COVID blood samples from convalescent patients were collected a median of 101 days after diagnosis, with a range of roughly 30 to 170 days. Post-vaccine blood samples were collected a median of around 2.5 months after the second vaccine dose, ranging from about 13 to 241 days. Overlapping spike peptide pools from SARS-CoV-2 and from the common cold coronaviruses HCoV-NL63, HCoV-OC43 and HCoV-229E were used as culture stimuli. Control cultures used a CEFX viral epitope pool as positive control, an HIV-1 Nef peptide pool as negative control, or no peptide. The spike-specific CD4+ TCR repertoire was compared before and after mRNA vaccination in approximately ten COVID-19 convalescent patients and several infection-naive healthy vaccine recipients. What the authors observed across the whole study: Relatively few convalescent patients were included in the study, and early timepoints after natural infection were not analyzed. Nearly all vaccine-specific clones in convalescent patients (304 of 307) were mono-reactive for SARS-CoV-2 spike rather than cross-reactive with common cold coronaviruses. In convalescent patients, a median about 84% of post-vaccine SARS-CoV-2-reactive clones were detected only after vaccination, and vaccine-specific priming was suggested by this finding. Although the median number of SARS-CoV-2-reactive clonotypes went up from more than 20 after infection to 38 after vaccination, the increase was not significant.

According to the study, the label for this sample's treatment or condition signals: approximately 11-day PBMC culture with coronavirus spike peptide pools or control peptides (ViraFEST assay). To expand antigen-specific T cells with peptide pools and then pick out the expanded clonotypes through TCR sequencing, the study relied on the ViraFEST assay. The convalescent patients' positive SARS-CoV-2 PCR tests fell between March and December 2020, which was before the Alpha, Beta and Delta variants emerged in the United States. Two million PBMCs per well were cultured in IMDM with roughly 5% human AB serum and approximately 9.8 IU/ml IL-2, plus 10 ug/ml peptide pools. On days 3 and 7, half of the culture medium was replaced with fresh IL-2-containing medium. After around 11 days of culture, CD4+ T cells were isolated by negative selection using the EasySep CD4+ T cell isolation kit. Ficoll-Paque Plus gradient centrifugation was used to isolate PBMCs from whole blood, and the isolated PBMCs were then either used fresh or cryopreserved at -140C. Culture conditions were generally each tested in triplicate wells.

Library creation used PCR. TCR sequencing of DNA from cultured CD4+ T cells used the Oncomine TCR Beta short-read assay at the Johns Hopkins FTIC core. Genomic DNA was extracted from the cultured CD4+ T cells with the QIAamp micro DNA kit. Oncomine TCR Beta libraries from cultured CD4+ T cells were pooled with unique dual indexes and sequenced on an Illumina iSeq 100. The paper's data handling went like this. Non-productive sequences were removed, and CDR3s that did not start with C, did not end with F or W, or were shorter than 7 amino acids were discarded. The MANAFEST web application was used to identify antigen-specific clonotypes by comparing peptide-stimulated wells against reference wells and other culture wells. Positive clones required FDR below 0.05, an odds ratio above 5, and productive frequency above 0.1% in at least two of three replicate wells. A clonotype was classed as cross-reactive if the clonotype showed significant expansion both in SARS-CoV-2 spike wells and in at least one common cold coronavirus spike condition. Levenshtein distances (stringdist) and unrooted phylogenetic trees (ape) in R version 3.6.1 were used to assess CDR3 homology. TCRdb reprocessing: public reads trimmed at Q25 with fastp, clones called with MiXCR, in-frame beta chains kept. Every entry covers one CDR3 protein and lists the most common genes and DNA from its rows. TCRdb, rather than the study authors, made the V and J calls. The sample table shows around 26,000 distinct CDR3 sequences, and less than 70% are seen once. 7.8% of the sample is in the top ten clones.

Recombination linked TRBV24-1 to TRBJ1-2, and TRBD1 may be the D gene, going by 6 matching bases. Sample: CD4+ T cells from blood, cultured in vitro. This clonotype was obtained from a human donor who had recovered from COVID-19. At the DNA level, the sequence is TGTGCCACCAGTTCGGCAGGGGAAAGGGGCTACACCTTC. Translated, this gives CATSSAGERGYTF.